This TCR beta chain was found in a study of T cell responses to AZD1222 COVID-19 vaccine. The CDR3 runs to 11 residues. V lost 3 bases to trimming and J lost 7 bases, with 8 bases between them. From germline, CDR1 is SGDLS and CDR2 YYNGEE. Profiled with immunoSEQ multiplex PCR; TCRdb holds only in-frame clones, not every one. This table holds roughly 93,000 clones, more than 70% found once. This clone was detected once. The sequence was obtained from an adult who received the AZD1222 COVID-19 vaccine. The sequencing here drew on peripheral blood, taken 28 days after the second AZD1222 dose. The rearrangement uses TRBV9 and TRBJ2-7, with a tentative D call TRBD2 (6 bases). In nucleotides, the CDR3 is TGTGCCAGCAGCGCCGCGGGGGAGCAGTACTTC. It translates to CASSAAGEQYF.